The present T cell receptor beta chain was sequenced within a study of cytomegalovirus exposure and HLA in healthy donors. Study-wide background: Unique TCR beta sequences numbering approximately 120 million came from about 180 million T cells in an earlier analysis.

PCR was performed using 60 Vbeta and 13 Jbeta primers. TCRdb keeps only in-frame clones here, not all; method: immunoSEQ multiplex PCR. The sample consists of about 140,000 clones, approximately 84% of them appearing once. Study conclusions and caveats: Within an earlier analysis, most TCR beta V segments proved productive either about 90% or about 30% of the time. The authors assumed roughly uniform sequencing depth across donors for presence/absence analyses. A list of about 160 TCR beta chains associated with cytomegalovirus was given.

With V trimmed by 6 bases and J by 5 bases, 8 bases remained unmatched. The CDR3 extends over 15 amino acids. CDR1 and CDR2 from the germline V gene are SEHNR and FQNEAQ (reference sequence). Notes on this clone: What it recognizes is unknown.

V is TRBV7-9 and J is TRBJ2-3; 10 nucleotides agree with TRBD2. What was sequenced was PBMCs. The clonotype was recovered from a woman aged 55-70 years in good health and CMV-seropositive. DNA of the CDR3: TGTGCCAGCAGGGAAGCGGGAGGGACCGGAGATACGCAGTATTTT. Translation: CASREAGGTGDTQYF. Combining the CDR3 with reference TRBV7-9 and TRBJ2-3 gives the whole variable domain DTGVSQNPRHKITKRGQNVTFRCDPISEHNRLYWYRQTLGQGPEFLTYFQNEAQLEKSRLLSDRFSAERPKGSFSTLEIQRTEQGDSAMYLCASREAGGTGDTQYFGPGTRLTVL.